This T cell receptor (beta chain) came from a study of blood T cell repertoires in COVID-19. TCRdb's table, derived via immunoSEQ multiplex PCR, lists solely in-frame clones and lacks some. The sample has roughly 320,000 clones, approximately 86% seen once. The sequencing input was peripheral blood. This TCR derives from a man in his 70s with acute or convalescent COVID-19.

The CDR3 spells CASSLGTATNEKLFF. The CDR3, as DNA: TGTGCCAGCAGCTTGGGTACAGCAACTAATGAAAAACTGTTTTTT. J is TRBJ1-4 and V is TRBV5-4; D remains unclear. Germline V gene data show CDR1 as SGHNT and CDR2 as YYREEE (reference sequence). This CDR3 has 15 amino acids. The germline V and J ends were trimmed by 0 bases and 0 bases, with 6 bases remaining between them.